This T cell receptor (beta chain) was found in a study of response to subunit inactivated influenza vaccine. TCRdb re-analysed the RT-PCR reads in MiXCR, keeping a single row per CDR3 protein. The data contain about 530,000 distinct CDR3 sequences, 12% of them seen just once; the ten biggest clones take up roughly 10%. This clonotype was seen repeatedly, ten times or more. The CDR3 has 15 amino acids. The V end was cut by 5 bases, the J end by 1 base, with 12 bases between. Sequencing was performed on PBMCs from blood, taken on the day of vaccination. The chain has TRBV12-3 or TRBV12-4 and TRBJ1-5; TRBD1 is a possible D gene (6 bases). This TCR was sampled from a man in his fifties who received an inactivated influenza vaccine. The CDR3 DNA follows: TGTGCCAGCAGTCCAGGGGTTATAAGCAATCAGCCCCAGCATTTT. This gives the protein CASSPGVISNQPQHF.